The rows below give T cell receptor beta chains drawn from one sample of a study of identical twins. TCRdb passed the 5' RACE reads through MiXCR, listing each CDR3 protein once. Found here are around 1.7 million distinct CDR3 sequences, under 35% of them singletons; the top ten hold around 0.3%. The sample consisted of cord blood. The receptors were gathered from a newborn girl in good health. The CDR3 runs from the conserved cysteine through the conserved F or W. Clone sizes are given selectively: once, few, many, or a class where the clone is expanded.

size | V | CDR3
. | TRBV28 | CASSLQAPSYGYTF
once | TRBV28 | CAILSGLGEQYF
. | TRBV20-1 | CSALPSGPPGDTQYF
. | TRBV4-1 | CASSPWDSKYEQYF
few | TRBV5-1 | CASSLTPHTDTQYF
. | TRBV5-1 | CASSLRPTGVGNEQYF
. | TRBV12-3/TRBV12-4 | CASSSLWGGVQGGTNEKLFF
once | TRBV4-1 | CASSQRQTNTGELFF
few | TRBV7-2 | CASSLAVTSRDTDTQYF
few | TRBV10-3 | CAISESIAGGGASTDTQYF
. | TRBV20-1 | CSARDATDNTGELFF
few | TRBV20-1 | CSARVLELATRSSYNEQFF
. | TRBV27 | CASSPRPRLPYEQYF
. | TRBV6-1 | CASTRGTVTNTEAFF
few | TRBV3-1 | CASSQNGNEAFF
once | TRBV19 | CASSTHPDRGLPYEQYF
. | TRBV4-1 | CASSQDQETTVYNEQYF
. | TRBV12-3/TRBV12-4 | CASSLTGGVAKNIQYF
. | TRBV14 | CASSLTDRVVNGQYF
. | TRBV9 | CASSARRGRGEQYF
. | TRBV12-3/TRBV12-4 | CASRNWARPPSDTQYF
few | TRBV5-1 | CASSLGLAGIANTGELFF
. | TRBV3-1 | CASSTARAPYYEQYF
few | TRBV28 | CASTIGGTGGSPLHF
. | TRBV2 | CASRTAGANVLTF
few | TRBV6-5 | CPSSSPRGVAETQYF
once | TRBV28 | CASSLYTETFF
. | TRBV19 | CASTGTYSNQPQHF
. | TRBV15 | CATSRDQGHSPLHF
. | TRBV5-6 | CASFGTPLYTQYF
few | TRBV7-2 | CASSLVAGGTSGRYSYEQYF
once | TRBV19 | CASYSGGSGANVLTF
. | TRBV20-1 | CSASFWAGNGYTF
. | TRBV6-6 | CASSFTLGLQFF
. | TRBV28 | CASSLPGLASRKGYNEQFF
. | TRBV10-3 | CAISELAGPGNEQYF
. | TRBV12-3/TRBV12-4 | CASTDGRKETQFF
. | TRBV30 | CAWIHGGRENIQYF
. | TRBV20-1 | CSPERGGTEAFF
few | TRBV7-2 | CASSFGPGAYNEQFF
. | TRBV7-9 | CASSWPSGGDTQYF
few | TRBV28 | CASSFQIAGVGETQYF
many | TRBV5-1 | CASSLARSAGGADTQYF
. | TRBV24-1 | CATRTGESYEQYF